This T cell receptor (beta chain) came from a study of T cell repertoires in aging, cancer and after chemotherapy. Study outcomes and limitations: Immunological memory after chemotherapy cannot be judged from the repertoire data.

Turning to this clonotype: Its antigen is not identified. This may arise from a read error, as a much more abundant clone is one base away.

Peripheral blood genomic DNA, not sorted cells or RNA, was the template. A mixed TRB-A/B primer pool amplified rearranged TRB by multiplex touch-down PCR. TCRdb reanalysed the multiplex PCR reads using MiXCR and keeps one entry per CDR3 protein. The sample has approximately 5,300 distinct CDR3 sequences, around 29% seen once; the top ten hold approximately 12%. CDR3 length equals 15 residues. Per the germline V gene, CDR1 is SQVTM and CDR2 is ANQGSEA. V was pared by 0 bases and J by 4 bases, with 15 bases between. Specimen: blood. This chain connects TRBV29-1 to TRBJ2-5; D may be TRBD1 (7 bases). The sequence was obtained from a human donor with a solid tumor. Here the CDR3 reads CSVEDWAGGTETQYF. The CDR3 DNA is TGCAGCGTTGAAGATTGGGCAGGGGGGACAGAGACCCAGTACTTC. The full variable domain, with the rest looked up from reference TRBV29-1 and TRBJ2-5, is SAVISQKPSRDICQRGTSLTIQCQVDSQVTMMFWYRQQPGQSLTLIATANQGSEATYESGFVIDKFPISRPNLTFSTLTVSNMSPEDSSIYLCSVEDWAGGTETQYFGPGTRLLVL.